These T cell receptor beta chains were read from a single sample in a study of T cell repertoires in cytomegalovirus infection. TCRdb passed the reads through MiXCR, listing each CDR3 protein once. The sample holds around 450,000 distinct CDR3 sequences; roughly 31% are singletons and the top ten take roughly 13%. What was sequenced was PBMCs. These receptor sequences come from a human donor in good health (CMV status not recorded). Some clones in this sample may be carry-over from other donors' samples. The CDR3 runs from the conserved cysteine through the conserved F or W. D genes are given only for firm matches. Clone size appears in some rows only: once, few, many, or a class for an expanded clone.

j_call: TRBJ2-6; d_call: .; v_call: TRBV7-9; clone_size: .; cdr3_nt: TGTGCCAGCAGCTTAGCGCGAGGGGGGGCCAACGTCCTGACTTTC; cdr3_aa: CASSLARGGANVLTF
j_call: TRBJ2-5; d_call: .; v_call: TRBV28; clone_size: many; cdr3_nt: TGTGCCAGTAGTTGGGGGGGGGCCAGTGAGACCCAGTACTTC; cdr3_aa: CASSWGGASETQYF
j_call: TRBJ2-7; d_call: .; v_call: TRBV10-3; clone_size: few; cdr3_nt: TGTGCCATCAGTGCCACAGACTACGAGCAGTACTTC; cdr3_aa: CAISATDYEQYF
j_call: TRBJ1-5; d_call: .; v_call: TRBV6-2/TRBV6-3; clone_size: few; cdr3_nt: TGTGCCAGCAGTTATGACGGACAGCCCCAGCATTTT; cdr3_aa: CASSYDGQPQHF
j_call: TRBJ1-1; d_call: .; v_call: TRBV5-6; clone_size: .; cdr3_nt: TGTGCCAGCAGCCGCAGCTTCGAGACAAGGACTGAAGCTTTCTTT; cdr3_aa: CASSRSFETRTEAFF
j_call: TRBJ1-2; d_call: .; v_call: TRBV7-6; clone_size: .; cdr3_nt: TGTGCCAGCAGCCCCGGTGGGGGCGGCTATTGCTACACCTTC; cdr3_aa: CASSPGGGGYCYTF
j_call: TRBJ1-1; d_call: .; v_call: TRBV6-5; clone_size: many; cdr3_nt: TGTGCCAGCAGTTACGGCCGGAACACTGAAGCTTTCTTT; cdr3_aa: CASSYGRNTEAFF
j_call: TRBJ1-5; d_call: .; v_call: TRBV19; clone_size: .; cdr3_nt: TGTGCCAGTAGTATAACCCGACAGATCCTGCATCAGCCCCAGCATTTT; cdr3_aa: CASSITRQILHQPQHF
j_call: TRBJ2-1; d_call: TRBD1; v_call: TRBV12-3/TRBV12-4; clone_size: many; cdr3_nt: TGTGCCAGCAGTTTGGACAGGGGGTACACGAATGAGCAGTTCTTC; cdr3_aa: CASSLDRGYTNEQFF
j_call: TRBJ1-5; d_call: TRBD1; v_call: TRBV4-1; clone_size: few; cdr3_nt: TGCGCCAGCAGCCAAGATCGGGACAGCCTCAATCAGCCCCAGCATTTT; cdr3_aa: CASSQDRDSLNQPQHF
j_call: TRBJ2-1; d_call: .; v_call: TRBV7-2; clone_size: many; cdr3_nt: TGTGCCAGCAGCTTACTACTAGGTTTGAGTGAGCAGTTCTTC; cdr3_aa: CASSLLLGLSEQFF
j_call: TRBJ1-2; d_call: .; v_call: TRBV5-1; clone_size: .; cdr3_nt: TGCGCCAGCAGCTTGGCCCCGGTGGGGAACTATGGCTACACCTTC; cdr3_aa: CASSLAPVGNYGYTF
j_call: TRBJ1-1; d_call: .; v_call: TRBV19; clone_size: few; cdr3_nt: TGTGCCAGTAGTATCAGAGGGAACGCTGAAGCTTTCTTT; cdr3_aa: CASSIRGNAEAFF
j_call: TRBJ1-1; d_call: TRBD1; v_call: TRBV6-2/TRBV6-3; clone_size: .; cdr3_nt: TGTGCCAGCACCCTAACAGGGGAGAACACTGAAGCTTTCTTT; cdr3_aa: CASTLTGENTEAFF
j_call: TRBJ1-2; d_call: TRBD1; v_call: TRBV11-2; clone_size: few; cdr3_nt: TGTGCCAGCAGCTCGAACTCTTGGGACAGGGGTCACTATGGCTACACCTTC; cdr3_aa: CASSSNSWDRGHYGYTF
j_call: TRBJ2-2; d_call: .; v_call: TRBV11-2; clone_size: few; cdr3_nt: TGTGCCAGCAGTACCATGAAACAGGGAATTGACGGGGAGCTGTTTTTT; cdr3_aa: CASSTMKQGIDGELFF
j_call: TRBJ1-1; d_call: .; v_call: TRBV7-2; clone_size: many; cdr3_nt: TGTGCCAGCAGACTTACGATGAACACTGAAGCTTTCTTT; cdr3_aa: CASRLTMNTEAFF
j_call: TRBJ1-5; d_call: .; v_call: TRBV7-9; clone_size: few; cdr3_nt: TGTGCCAGCAGCTTAGACAGCGGCCTCAATCAGCCCCAGCATTTT; cdr3_aa: CASSLDSGLNQPQHF
j_call: TRBJ2-6; d_call: .; v_call: TRBV7-8; clone_size: many; cdr3_nt: TGTGCCAGCAGCTTAGTGGGGGCCGGGGCCAACGTCCTGACTTTC; cdr3_aa: CASSLVGAGANVLTF
j_call: TRBJ1-5; d_call: .; v_call: TRBV7-9; clone_size: .; cdr3_nt: TGTGCCAGCAGCTTAGGCCGGTTGGGCAATTCTAGTCAGCCCCAGCATTTT; cdr3_aa: CASSLGRLGNSSQPQHF
j_call: TRBJ1-2; d_call: .; v_call: TRBV24-1; clone_size: .; cdr3_nt: TGTGCCACCAGTCCGACAGGACTTAACTATGGCTACACCTTC; cdr3_aa: CATSPTGLNYGYTF
j_call: TRBJ1-2; d_call: .; v_call: TRBV2; clone_size: few; cdr3_nt: TGTGCCAGCAGCCATCCGGCACTTGCAGCCGACGGGTATGGCTACACCTTC; cdr3_aa: CASSHPALAADGYGYTF
j_call: TRBJ1-1; d_call: .; v_call: TRBV19; clone_size: few; cdr3_nt: TGTGCCAGTAGTATAGCTGCGGACGTCGACGCTTTCTTT; cdr3_aa: CASSIAADVDAFF
j_call: TRBJ2-7; d_call: TRBD1; v_call: TRBV7-9; clone_size: .; cdr3_nt: TGTTCCAGAAGCACAGGGGTTTCTGGCGAGAAGTACTTC; cdr3_aa: CSRSTGVSGEKYF
j_call: TRBJ1-4; d_call: TRBD1; v_call: TRBV27; clone_size: .; cdr3_nt: TGTGCCAGCAGTTCTCGGACAGGGGTTGAAAAACTGTTTTTT; cdr3_aa: CASSSRTGVEKLFF
j_call: TRBJ2-7; d_call: .; v_call: TRBV5-1; clone_size: .; cdr3_nt: TGCGCCAGCAGCGACCCGCCTTACGAGCAGTACTTC; cdr3_aa: CASSDPPYEQYF
j_call: TRBJ2-3; d_call: TRBD2; v_call: TRBV20-1; clone_size: few; cdr3_nt: TGCAGTGCTAAAGGGACTACTAGCACAGATACGCAGTATTTT; cdr3_aa: CSAKGTTSTDTQYF
j_call: TRBJ2-7; d_call: .; v_call: TRBV12-3/TRBV12-4; clone_size: .; cdr3_nt: TGTGCCAGCAGTCCCGGGGACATTTCCTACGAGCAGTACTTC; cdr3_aa: CASSPGDISYEQYF